The clone carrying this TCR beta chain was seen only a few times. These data originate in a study of early T cells in non-severe SARS-CoV-2 infection. Trimming pared 2 bases from V and 0 bases from J, leaving 14 bases between. The CDR3 sequence is 17 residues long. Germline CDR1 and CDR2: SGHVS and FQNEAQ. Each CDR3 protein is one row after TCRdb ran MiXCR on the 5' RACE reads. The table has tens of thousands of distinct CDR3 sequences, approximately 12% seen once. The chain combines TRBV7-8 with TRBJ2-1; unclear D gene. This clonotype was sampled from an adult who was a healthcare worker with PCR-confirmed SARS-CoV-2 infection or an uninfected control (not recorded which). Sequencing was done on a sample of whole blood. For the CDR3, the DNA is TGTGCCAGCAGCTTATATGGAGCGTCTAGCTCCTACAATGAGCAGTTCTTC. Amino acid sequence: CASSLYGASSSYNEQFF.